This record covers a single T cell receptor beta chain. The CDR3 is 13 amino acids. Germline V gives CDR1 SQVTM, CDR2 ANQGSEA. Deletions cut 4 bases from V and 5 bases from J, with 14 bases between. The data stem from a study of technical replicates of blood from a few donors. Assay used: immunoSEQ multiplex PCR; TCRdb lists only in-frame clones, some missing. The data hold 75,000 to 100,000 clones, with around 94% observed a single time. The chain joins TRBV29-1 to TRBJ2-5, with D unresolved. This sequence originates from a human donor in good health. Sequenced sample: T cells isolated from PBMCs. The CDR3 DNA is TGCAGCGTTGCGATAAACTCCGGGGAGACCCAGTACTTC. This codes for CSVAINSGETQYF.